This entry describes one T cell receptor beta chain. This entry comes from a study of cytomegalovirus exposure and HLA in healthy donors. The PCR was carried out with 60 Vbeta primers and 13 Jbeta primers. Generated by immunoSEQ multiplex PCR, the TCRdb table keeps only in-frame clones and is missing some. Among under 150,000 clones listed, 75% to 80% were seen once. Sequenced input: PBMCs. The source of this sequence is a man between 35 and 55 years old in good health and CMV-seropositive.

CDR3: CASSLDSGLAYEQYF. In DNA form, the CDR3 reads TGTGCCAGCAGCTTAGATAGCGGATTAGCCTACGAGCAGTACTTC. This chain uses TRBV11-2 with TRBJ2-7; tentatively, D is TRBD2 (6 bases). The CDR3 sequence is 15 residues long. Trimming pared 0 bases from V and 2 bases from J, leaving 11 bases between. The V gene's germline CDR1 is SGHAT and CDR2 FQNNGV.